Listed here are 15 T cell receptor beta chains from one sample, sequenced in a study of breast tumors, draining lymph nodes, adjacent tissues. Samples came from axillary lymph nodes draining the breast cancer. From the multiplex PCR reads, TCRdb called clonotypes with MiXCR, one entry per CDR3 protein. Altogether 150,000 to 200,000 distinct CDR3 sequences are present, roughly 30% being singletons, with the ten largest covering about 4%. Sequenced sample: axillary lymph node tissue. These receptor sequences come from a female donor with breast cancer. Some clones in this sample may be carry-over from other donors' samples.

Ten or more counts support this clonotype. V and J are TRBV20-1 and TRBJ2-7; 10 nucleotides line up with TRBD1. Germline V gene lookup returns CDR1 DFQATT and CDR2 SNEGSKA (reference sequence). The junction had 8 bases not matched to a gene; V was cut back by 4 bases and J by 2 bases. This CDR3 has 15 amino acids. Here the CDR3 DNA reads TGCAGTGCTACCCTCCCGGGGACAGGGGCCTACGAGCAGTACTTC. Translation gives CSATLPGTGAYEQYF.

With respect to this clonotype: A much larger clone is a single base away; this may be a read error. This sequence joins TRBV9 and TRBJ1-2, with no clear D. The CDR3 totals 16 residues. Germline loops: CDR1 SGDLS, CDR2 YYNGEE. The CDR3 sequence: CASSAGSQTVNYGYAF. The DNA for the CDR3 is TGTGCCAGCAGCGCCGGATCCCAGACTGTTAACTATGGCTACGCCTTC.

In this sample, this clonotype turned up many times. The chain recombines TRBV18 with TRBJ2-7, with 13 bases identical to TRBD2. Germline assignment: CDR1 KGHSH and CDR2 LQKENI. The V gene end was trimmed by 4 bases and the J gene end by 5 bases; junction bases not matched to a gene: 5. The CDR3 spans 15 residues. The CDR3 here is CASSQTSGRVHEQYF. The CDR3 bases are TGTGCCAGCTCACAAACTAGCGGGAGGGTCCACGAGCAGTACTTC. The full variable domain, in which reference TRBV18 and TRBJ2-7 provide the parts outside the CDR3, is NAGVMQNPRHLVRRRGQEARLRCSPMKGHSHVYWYRQLPEEGLKFMVYLQKENIIDESGMPKERFSAEFPKEGPSILRIQQVVRGDSAAYFCASSQTSGRVHEQYFGPGTRLTVT.

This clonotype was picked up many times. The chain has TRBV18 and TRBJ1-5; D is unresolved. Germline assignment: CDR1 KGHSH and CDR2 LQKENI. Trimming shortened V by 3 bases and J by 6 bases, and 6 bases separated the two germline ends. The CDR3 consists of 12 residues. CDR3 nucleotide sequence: TGTGCCAGCTCACCGGTTGCTCAGCCCCAGCATTTT. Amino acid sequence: CASSPVAQPQHF.

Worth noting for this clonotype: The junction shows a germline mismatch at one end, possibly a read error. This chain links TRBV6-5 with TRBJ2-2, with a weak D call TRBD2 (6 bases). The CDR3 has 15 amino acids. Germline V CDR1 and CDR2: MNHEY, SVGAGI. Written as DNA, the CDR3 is TGCGCCAGCAGTAAGGAGGGGCTGGGCACCGGGGAGCTGTTTTTT. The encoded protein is CASSKEGLGTGELFF.

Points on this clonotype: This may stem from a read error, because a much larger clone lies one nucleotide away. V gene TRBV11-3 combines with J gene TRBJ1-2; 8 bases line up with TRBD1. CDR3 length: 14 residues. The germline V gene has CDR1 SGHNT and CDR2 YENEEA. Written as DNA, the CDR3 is TGTGCCACCAGCCAAGCGGACAGGGCCTATGGCTACACCTTC. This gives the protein CATSQADRAYGYTF.

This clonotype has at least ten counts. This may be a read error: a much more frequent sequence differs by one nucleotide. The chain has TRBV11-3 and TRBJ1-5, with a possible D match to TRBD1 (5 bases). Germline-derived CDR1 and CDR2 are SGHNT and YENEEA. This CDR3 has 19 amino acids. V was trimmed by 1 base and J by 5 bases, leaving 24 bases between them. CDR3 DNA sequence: TGTGCCAGCAGCTTAGTTGGCGCCACGGACACGGCCTTGGATCAGCCCCAGCATTTT. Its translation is CASSLVGATDTALDQPQHF.

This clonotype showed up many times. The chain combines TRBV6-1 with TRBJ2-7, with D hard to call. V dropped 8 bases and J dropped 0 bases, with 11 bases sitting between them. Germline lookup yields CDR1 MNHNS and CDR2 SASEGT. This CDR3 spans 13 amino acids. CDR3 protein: CASQTAHSYEQYF. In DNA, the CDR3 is TGTGCCAGCCAAACAGCGCACTCCTACGAGCAGTACTTC.

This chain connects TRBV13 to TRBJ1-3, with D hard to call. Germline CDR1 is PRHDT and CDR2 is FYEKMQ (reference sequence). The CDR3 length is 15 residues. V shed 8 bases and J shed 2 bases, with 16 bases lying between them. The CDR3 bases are TGTGCCAGCGGACTACTGGGGTATACTGGAAACACCATATATTTT. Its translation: CASGLLGYTGNTIYF. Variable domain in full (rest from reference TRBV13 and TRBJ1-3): AAGVIQSPRHLIKEKRETATLKCYPIPRHDTVYWYQQGPGQDPQFLISFYEKMQSDKGSIPDRFSAQQFSDYHSELNMSSLELGDSALYFCASGLLGYTGNTIYFGEGSWLTVV.

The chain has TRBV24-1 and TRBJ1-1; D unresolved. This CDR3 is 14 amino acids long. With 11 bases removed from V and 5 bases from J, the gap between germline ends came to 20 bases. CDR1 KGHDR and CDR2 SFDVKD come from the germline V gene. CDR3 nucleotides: TGTGCCAGTAACGTCATGACGGGAGGAACTGAAGCTTTCTTT. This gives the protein CASNVMTGGTEAFF.

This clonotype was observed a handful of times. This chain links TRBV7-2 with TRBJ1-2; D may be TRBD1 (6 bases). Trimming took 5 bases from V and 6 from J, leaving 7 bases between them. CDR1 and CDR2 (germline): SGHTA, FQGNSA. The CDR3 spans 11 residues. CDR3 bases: TGTACCAGCAGCCGACAGGATGGCTACACCTTC. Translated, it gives CTSSRQDGYTF. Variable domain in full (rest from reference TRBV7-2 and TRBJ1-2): GAGVSQSPSNKVTEKGKDVELRCDPISGHTALYWYRQSLGQGLEFLIYFQGNSAPDKSGLPSDRFSAERTGGSVSTLTIQRTQQEDSAVYLCTSSRQDGYTFGSGTRLTVV.

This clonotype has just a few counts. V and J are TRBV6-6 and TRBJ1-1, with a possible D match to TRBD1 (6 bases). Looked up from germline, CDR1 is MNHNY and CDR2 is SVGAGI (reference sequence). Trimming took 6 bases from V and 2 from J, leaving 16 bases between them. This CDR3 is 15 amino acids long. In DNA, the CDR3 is TGTGCCAGCAGAGGGAGGGGGACAAAAAACACTGAAGCTTTCTTT. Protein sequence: CASRGRGTKNTEAFF.

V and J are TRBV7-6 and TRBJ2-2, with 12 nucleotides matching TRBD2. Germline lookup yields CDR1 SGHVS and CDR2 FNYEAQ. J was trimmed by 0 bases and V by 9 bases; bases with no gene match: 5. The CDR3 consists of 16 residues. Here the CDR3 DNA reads TGTGCCAGTGCAGGACTAGCGGGACCGAACACCGGGGAGCTGTTTTTT. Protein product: CASAGLAGPNTGELFF.

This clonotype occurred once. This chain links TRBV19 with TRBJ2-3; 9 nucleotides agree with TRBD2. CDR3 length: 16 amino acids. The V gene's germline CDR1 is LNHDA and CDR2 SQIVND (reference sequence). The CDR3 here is CARDPAGGPRTDTQYF. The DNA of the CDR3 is TGTGCTAGAGATCCCGCGGGAGGGCCTCGCACAGATACGCAGTATTTT.

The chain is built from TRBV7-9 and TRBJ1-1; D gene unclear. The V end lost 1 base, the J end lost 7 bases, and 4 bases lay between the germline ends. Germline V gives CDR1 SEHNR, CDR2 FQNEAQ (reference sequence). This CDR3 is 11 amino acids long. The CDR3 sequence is CASSLGGEAFF. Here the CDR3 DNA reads TGTGCCAGCAGCTTAGGCGGTGAAGCTTTCTTT.